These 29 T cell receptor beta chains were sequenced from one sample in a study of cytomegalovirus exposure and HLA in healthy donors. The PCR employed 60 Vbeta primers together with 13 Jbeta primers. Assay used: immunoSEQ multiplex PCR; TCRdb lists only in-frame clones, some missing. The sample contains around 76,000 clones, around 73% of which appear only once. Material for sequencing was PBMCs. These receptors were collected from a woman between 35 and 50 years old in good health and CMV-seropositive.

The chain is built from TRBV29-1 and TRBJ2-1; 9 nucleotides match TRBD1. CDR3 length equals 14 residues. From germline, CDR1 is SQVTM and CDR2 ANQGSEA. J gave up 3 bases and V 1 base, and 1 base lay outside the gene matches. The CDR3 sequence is CSVEGTGDYNEQFF. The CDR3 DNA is TGCAGCGTTGAAGGGACAGGGGACTACAATGAGCAGTTCTTC.

CDR3: CASSPGNVYTIYF. The CDR3 DNA sequence: TGTGCCAGCAGTCCGGGGAATGTATACACCATATATTTT. This rearrangement joins TRBV28 to TRBJ1-3; no clear D gene. The CDR3 is 13 amino acids. The V end lost 5 bases, the J end lost 8 bases, and 13 bases lay between the germline ends. Germline values: CDR1 MDHEN, CDR2 SYDVKM.

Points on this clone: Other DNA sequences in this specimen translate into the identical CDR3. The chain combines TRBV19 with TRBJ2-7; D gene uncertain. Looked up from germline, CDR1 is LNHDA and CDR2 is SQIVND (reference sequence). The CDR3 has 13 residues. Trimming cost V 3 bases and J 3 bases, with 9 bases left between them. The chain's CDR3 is CASSIGRVYEQYF. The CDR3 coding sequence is TGTGCCAGTAGTATCGGTAGAGTCTACGAGCAGTACTTC.

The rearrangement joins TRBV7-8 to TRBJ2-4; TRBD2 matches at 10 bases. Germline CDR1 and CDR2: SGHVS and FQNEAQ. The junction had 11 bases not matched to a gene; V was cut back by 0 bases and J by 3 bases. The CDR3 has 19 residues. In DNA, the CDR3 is TGTGCCAGCAGCTTAGCGCGCAGCGGGGGGGGATGGGACAAAAACATTCAGTACTTC. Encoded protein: CASSLARSGGGWDKNIQYF.

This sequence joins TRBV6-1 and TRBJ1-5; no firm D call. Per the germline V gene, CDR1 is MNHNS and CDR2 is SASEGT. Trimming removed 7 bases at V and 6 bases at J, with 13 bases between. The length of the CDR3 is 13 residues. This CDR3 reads CASTETPGQPQHF. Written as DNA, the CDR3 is TGTGCCAGCACCGAAACCCCCGGTCAGCCCCAGCATTTT.

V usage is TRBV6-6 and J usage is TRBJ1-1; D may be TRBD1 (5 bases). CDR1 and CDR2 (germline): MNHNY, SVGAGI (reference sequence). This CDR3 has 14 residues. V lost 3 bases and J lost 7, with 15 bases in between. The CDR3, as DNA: TGTGCCAGCAGTTATAATGCGGCAACAGGTGAAGCTTTCTTT. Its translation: CASSYNAATGEAFF.

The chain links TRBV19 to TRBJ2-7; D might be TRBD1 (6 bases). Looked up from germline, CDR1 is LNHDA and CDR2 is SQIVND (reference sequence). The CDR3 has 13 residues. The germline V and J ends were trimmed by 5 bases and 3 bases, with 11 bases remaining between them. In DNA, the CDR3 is TGTGCCAGTAGTGGGGGCAGGTTCTACGAGCAGTACTTC. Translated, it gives CASSGGRFYEQYF. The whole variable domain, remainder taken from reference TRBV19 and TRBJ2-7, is DGGITQSPKYLFRKEGQNVTLSCEQNLNHDAMYWYRQDPGQGLRLIYYSQIVNDFQKGDIAEGYSVSREKKESFPLTVTSAQKNPTAFYLCASSGGRFYEQYFGPGTRLTVT.

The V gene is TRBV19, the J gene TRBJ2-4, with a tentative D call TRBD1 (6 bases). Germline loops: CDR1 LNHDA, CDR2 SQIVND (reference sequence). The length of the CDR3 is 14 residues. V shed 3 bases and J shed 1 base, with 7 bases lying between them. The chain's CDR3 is CASSITGAKNIQYF. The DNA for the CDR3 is TGTGCCAGTAGTATTACAGGGGCCAAAAACATTCAGTACTTC.

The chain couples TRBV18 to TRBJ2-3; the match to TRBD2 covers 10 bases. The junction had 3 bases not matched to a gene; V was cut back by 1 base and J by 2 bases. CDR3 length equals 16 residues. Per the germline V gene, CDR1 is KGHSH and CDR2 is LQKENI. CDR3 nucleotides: TGTGCCAGCTCACCACTCCTAGCGGGGGCCACAGATACGCAGTATTTT. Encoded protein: CASSPLLAGATDTQYF. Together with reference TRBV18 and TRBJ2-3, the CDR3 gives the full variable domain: NAGVMQNPRHLVRRRGQEARLRCSPMKGHSHVYWYRQLPEEGLKFMVYLQKENIIDESGMPKERFSAEFPKEGPSILRIQQVVRGDSAAYFCASSPLLAGATDTQYFGPGTRLTVL.

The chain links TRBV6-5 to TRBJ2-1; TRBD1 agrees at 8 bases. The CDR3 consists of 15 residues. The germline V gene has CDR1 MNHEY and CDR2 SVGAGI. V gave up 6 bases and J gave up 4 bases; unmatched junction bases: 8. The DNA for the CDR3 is TGTGCCAGCAGACCCGGGACAGGTGATTACAATGAGCAGTTCTTC. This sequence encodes CASRPGTGDYNEQFF.

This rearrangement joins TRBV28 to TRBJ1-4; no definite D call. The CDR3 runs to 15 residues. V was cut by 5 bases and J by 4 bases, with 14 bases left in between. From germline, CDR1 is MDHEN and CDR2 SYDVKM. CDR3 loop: CASSPPTPYNEKLFF. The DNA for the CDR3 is TGTGCCAGCAGTCCCCCCACTCCTTATAATGAAAAACTGTTTTTT.

The CDR3 DNA follows: TGTGCCAGCAGCGGAGGGACAGTAGAGGGCTACACCTTC. It codes for CASSGGTVEGYTF. The chain has TRBV9 and TRBJ1-2; 7 bases align to TRBD1. The CDR3 runs 13 residues. Germline V gene data show CDR1 as SGDLS and CDR2 as YYNGEE. The junction had 7 bases not matched to a gene; V was cut back by 3 bases and J by 8 bases.

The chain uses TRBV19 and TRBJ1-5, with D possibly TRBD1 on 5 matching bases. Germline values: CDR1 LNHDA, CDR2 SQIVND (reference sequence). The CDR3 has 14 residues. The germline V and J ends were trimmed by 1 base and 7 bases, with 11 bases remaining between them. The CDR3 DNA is TGTGCCAGTAGTATAGTAGGGGCCACCCAGCCCCAGCATTTT. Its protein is CASSIVGATQPQHF.

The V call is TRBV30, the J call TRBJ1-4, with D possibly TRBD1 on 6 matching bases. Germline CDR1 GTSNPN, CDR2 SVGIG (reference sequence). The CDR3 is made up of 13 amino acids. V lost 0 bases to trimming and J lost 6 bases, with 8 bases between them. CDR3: CAWSVSGDEKLFF. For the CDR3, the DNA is TGTGCCTGGAGTGTTTCAGGGGATGAAAAACTGTTTTTT.

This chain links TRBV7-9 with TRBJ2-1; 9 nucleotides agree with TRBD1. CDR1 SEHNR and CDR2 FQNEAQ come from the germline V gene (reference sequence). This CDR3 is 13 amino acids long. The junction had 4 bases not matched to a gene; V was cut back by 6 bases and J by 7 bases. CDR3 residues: CASRPGQGNEQFF. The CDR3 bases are TGTGCCAGCAGGCCGGGACAGGGTAATGAGCAGTTCTTC.

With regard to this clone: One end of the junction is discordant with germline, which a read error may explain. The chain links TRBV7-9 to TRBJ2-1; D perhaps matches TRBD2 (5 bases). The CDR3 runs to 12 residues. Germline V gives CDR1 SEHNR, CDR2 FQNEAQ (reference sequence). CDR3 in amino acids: CSSSSIFLAKFF. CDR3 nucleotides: TGTTCCAGCAGCTCAATATTCCTAGCAAAGTTCTTC.

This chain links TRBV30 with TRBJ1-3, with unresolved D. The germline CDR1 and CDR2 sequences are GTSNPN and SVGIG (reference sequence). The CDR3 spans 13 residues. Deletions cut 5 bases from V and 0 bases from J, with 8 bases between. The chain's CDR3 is CAWRLSSGNTIYF. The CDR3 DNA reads TGTGCCTGGCGACTGAGCTCTGGAAACACCATATATTTT.

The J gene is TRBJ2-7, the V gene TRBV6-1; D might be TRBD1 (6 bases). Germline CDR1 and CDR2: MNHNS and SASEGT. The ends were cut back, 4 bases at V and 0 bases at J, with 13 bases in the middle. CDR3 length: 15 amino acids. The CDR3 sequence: CASSGIYRDSYEQYF. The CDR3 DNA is TGTGCCAGCAGTGGGATTTACAGGGACTCCTACGAGCAGTACTTC.

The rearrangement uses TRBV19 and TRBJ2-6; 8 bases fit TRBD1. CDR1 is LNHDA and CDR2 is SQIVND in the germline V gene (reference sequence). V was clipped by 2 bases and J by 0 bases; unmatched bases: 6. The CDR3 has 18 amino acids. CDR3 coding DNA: TGTGCCAGTAGTATAAGACAGGGGATCCCCTCTGGGGCCAACGTCCTGACTTTC. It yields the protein CASSIRQGIPSGANVLTF.

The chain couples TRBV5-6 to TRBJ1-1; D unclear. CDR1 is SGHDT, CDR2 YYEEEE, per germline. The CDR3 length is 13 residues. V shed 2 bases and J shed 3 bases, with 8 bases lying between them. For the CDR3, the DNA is TGTGCCAGCAGCTTAAACAGAGACACTGAAGCTTTCTTT. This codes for CASSLNRDTEAFF.

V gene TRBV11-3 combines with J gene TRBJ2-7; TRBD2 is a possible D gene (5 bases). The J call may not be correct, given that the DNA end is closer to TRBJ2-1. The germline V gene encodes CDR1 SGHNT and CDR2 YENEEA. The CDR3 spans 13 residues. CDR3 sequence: CASSSEEMDEQFF. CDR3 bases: TGTGCCAGCAGCTCGGAGGAGATGGATGAGCAGTTCTTC.

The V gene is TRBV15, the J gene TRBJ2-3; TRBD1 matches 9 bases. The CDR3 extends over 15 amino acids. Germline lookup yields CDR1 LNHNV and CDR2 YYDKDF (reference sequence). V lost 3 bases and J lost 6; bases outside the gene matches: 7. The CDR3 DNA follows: TGTGCCACCAGCAGGGCAGGACAGGGGACGGATACGCAGTATTTT. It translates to CATSRAGQGTDTQYF.

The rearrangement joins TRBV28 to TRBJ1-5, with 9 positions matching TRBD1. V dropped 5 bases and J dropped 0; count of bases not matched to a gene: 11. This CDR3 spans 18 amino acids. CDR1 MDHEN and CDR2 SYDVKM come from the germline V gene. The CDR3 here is CASSRRGTGFLSNQPQHF. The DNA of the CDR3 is TGTGCCAGCAGTCGCAGGGGGACAGGGTTCCTTAGCAATCAGCCCCAGCATTTT.

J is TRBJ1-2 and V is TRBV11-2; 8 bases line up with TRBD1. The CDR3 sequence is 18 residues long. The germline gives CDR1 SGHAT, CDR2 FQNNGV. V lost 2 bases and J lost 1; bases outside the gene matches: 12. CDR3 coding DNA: TGTGCCAGCAGCTTAAGGCCTAGTGACAGGGGCTATAACTATGGCTACACCTTC. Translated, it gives CASSLRPSDRGYNYGYTF.

As DNA, the CDR3 is TGTGCCAGCACTAACAGGGACAGCTCCTACGAGCAGTACTTC. It specifies CASTNRDSSYEQYF. The V call is TRBV6-5, the J call TRBJ2-7; the match to TRBD1 covers 7 bases. Per the germline V gene, CDR1 is MNHEY and CDR2 is SVGAGI. There are 14 residues in the CDR3. With V trimmed by 7 bases and J by 0 bases, 6 bases remained unmatched.

DNA of the CDR3: TGTGCCAGCAGCTCGTTAGGTTTGGGTGGACAGGGGAACTATGGCTACACCTTC. It is translated as CASSSLGLGGQGNYGYTF. The chain links TRBV7-8 to TRBJ1-2, with TRBD1 identical over 9 bases. Germline V gives CDR1 SGHVS, CDR2 FQNEAQ. The CDR3 contains 18 residues. V lost 4 bases, J lost 2 bases, and 14 bases stayed unmatched.

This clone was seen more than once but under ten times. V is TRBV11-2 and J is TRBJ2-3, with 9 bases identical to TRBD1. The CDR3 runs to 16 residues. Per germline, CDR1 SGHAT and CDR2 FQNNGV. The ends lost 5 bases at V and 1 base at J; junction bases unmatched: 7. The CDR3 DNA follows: TGTGCCAGCAGCGCCACGACAGGGGGGCGCACAGATACGCAGTATTTT. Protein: CASSATTGGRTDTQYF.

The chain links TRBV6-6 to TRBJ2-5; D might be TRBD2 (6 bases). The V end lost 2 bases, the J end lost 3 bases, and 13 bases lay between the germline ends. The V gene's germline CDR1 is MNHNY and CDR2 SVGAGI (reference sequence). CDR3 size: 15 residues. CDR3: CASSYGLPGEETQYF. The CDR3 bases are TGTGCCAGCAGTTACGGACTCCCGGGGGAAGAGACCCAGTACTTC.

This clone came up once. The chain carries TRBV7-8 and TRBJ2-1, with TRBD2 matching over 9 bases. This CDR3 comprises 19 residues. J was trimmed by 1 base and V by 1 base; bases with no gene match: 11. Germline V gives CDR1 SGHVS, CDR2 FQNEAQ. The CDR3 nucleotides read TGTGCCAGCAGCTTAGTCCCCCCTAGCGGGACGCGATCCTACAATGAGCAGTTCTTC. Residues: CASSLVPPSGTRSYNEQFF.